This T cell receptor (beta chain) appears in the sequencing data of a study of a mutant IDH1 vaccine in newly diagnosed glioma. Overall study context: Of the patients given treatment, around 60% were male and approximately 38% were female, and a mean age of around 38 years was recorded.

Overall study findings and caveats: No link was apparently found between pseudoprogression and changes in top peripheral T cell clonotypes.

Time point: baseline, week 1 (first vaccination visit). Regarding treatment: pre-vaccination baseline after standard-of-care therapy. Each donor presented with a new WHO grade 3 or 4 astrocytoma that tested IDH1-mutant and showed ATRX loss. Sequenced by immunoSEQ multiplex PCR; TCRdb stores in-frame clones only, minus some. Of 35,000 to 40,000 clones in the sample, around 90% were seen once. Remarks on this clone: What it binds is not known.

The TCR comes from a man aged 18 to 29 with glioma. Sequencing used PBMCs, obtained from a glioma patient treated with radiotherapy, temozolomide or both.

The CDR3 nucleotides are TGTGCCAGCAGCTTACGGGAGACCCTGGGGGAGCAGTACTTC. Translated, it gives CASSLRETLGEQYF. The chain recombines TRBV7-2 with TRBJ2-7; perhaps TRBD2 as D (6 bases). Germline V gene data show CDR1 as SGHTA and CDR2 as FQGNSA. V lost 2 bases, J lost 7 bases, and 15 bases lay in between. The CDR3 loop spans 14 amino acids.